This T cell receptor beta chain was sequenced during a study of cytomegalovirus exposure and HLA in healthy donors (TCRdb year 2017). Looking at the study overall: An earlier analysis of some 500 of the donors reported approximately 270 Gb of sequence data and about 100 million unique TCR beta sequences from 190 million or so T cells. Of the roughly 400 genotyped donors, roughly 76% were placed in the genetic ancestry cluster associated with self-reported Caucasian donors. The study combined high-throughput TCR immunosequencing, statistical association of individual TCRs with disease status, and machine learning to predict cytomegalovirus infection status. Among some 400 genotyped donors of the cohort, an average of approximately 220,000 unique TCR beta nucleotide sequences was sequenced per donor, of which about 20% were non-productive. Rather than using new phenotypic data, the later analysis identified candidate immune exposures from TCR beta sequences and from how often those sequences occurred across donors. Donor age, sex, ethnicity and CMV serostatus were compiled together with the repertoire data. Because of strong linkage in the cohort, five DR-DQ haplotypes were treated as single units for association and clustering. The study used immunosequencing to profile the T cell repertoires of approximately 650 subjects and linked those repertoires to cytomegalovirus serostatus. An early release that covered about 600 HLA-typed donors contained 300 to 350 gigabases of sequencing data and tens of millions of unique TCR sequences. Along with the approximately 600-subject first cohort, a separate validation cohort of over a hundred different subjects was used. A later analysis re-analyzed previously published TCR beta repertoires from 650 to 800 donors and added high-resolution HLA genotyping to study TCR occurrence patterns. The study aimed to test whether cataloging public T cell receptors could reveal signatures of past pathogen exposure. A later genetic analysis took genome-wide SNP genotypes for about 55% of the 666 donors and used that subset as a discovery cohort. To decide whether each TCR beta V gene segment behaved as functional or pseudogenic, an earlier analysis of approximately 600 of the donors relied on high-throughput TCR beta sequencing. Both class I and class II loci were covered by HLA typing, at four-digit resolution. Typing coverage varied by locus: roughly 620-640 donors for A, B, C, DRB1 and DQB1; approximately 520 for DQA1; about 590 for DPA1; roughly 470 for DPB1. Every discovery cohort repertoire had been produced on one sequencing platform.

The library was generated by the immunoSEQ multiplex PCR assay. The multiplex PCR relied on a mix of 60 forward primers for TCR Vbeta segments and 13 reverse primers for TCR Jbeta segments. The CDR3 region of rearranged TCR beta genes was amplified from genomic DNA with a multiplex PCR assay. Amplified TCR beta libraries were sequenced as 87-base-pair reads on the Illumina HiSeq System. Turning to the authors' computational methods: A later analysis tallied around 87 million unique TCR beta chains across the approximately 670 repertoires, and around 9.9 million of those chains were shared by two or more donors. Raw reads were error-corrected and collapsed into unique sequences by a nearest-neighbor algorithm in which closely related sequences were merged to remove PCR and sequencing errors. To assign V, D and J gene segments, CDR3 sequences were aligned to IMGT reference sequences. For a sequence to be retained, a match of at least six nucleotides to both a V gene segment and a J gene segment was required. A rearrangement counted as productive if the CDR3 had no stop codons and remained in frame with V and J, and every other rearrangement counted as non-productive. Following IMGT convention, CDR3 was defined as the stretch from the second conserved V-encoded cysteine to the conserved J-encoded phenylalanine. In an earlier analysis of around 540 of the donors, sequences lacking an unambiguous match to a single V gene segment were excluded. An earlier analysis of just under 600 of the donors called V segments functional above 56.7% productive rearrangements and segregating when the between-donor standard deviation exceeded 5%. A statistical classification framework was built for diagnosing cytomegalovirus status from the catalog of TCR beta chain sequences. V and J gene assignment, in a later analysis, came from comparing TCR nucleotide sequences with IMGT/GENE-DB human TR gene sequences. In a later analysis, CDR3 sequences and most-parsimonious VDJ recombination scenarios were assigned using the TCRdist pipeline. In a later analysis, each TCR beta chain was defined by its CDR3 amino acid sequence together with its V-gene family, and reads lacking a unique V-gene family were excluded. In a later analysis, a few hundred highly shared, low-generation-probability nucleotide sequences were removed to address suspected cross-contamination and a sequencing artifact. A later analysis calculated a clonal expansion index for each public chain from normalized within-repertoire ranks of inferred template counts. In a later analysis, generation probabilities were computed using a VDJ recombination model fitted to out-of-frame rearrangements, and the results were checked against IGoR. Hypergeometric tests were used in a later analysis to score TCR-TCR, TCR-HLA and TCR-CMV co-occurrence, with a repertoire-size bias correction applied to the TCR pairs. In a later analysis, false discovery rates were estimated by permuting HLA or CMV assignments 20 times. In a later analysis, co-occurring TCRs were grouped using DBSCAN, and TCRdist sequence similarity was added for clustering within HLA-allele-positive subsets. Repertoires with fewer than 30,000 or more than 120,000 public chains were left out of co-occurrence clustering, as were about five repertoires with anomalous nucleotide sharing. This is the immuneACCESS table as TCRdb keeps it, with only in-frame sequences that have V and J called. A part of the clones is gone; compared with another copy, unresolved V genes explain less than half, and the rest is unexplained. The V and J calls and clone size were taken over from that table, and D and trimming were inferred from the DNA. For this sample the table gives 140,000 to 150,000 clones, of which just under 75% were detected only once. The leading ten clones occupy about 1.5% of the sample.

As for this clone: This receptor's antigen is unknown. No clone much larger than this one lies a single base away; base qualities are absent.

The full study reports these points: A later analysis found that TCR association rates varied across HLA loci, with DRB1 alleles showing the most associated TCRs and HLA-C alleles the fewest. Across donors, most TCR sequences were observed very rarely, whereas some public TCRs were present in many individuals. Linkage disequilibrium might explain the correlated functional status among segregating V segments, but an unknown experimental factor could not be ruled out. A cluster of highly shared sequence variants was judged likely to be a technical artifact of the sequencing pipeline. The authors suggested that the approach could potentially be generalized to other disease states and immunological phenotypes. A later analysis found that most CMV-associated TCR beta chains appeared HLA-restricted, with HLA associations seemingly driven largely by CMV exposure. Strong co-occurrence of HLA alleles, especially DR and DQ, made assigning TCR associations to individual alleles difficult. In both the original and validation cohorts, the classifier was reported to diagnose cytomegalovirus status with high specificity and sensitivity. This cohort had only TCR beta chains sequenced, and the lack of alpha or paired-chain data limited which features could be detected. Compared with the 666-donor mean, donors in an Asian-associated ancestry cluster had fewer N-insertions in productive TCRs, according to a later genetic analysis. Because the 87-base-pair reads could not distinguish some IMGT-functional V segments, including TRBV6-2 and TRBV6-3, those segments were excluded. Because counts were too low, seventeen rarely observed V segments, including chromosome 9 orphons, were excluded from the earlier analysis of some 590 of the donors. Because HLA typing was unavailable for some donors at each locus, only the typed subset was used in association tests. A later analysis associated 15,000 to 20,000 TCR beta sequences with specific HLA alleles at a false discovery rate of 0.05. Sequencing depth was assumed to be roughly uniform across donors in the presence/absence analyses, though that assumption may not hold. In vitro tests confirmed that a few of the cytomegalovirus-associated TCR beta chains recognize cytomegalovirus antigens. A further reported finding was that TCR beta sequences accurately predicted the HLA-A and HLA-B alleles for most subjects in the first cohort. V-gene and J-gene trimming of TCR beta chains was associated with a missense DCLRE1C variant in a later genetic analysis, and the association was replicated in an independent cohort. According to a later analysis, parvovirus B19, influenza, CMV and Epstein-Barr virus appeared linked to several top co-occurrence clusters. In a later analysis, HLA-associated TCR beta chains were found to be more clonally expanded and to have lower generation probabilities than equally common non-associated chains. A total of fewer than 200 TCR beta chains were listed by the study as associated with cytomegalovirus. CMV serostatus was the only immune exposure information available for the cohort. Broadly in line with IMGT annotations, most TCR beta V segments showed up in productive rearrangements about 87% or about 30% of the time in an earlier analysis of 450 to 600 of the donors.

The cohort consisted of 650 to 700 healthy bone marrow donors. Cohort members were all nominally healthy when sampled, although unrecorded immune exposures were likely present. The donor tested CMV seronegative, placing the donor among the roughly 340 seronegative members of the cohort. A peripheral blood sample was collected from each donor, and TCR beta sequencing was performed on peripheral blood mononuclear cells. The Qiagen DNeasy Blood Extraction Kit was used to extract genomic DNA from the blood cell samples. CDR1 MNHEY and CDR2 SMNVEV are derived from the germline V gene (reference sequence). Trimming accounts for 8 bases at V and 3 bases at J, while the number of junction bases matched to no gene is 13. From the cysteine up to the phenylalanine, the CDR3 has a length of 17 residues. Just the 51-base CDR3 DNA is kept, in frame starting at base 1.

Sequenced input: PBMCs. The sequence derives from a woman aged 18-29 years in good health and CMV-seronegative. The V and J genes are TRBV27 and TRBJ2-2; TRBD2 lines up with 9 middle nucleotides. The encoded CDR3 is CASGTLAGLADTGELFF. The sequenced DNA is TGTGCCAGCGGTACCCTAGCGGGGTTAGCGGACACCGGGGAGCTGTTTTTT.